This TCR beta chain was identified during a study of OX40 agonist ivuxolimab in advanced cancers. As to this clone: The antigen remains unidentified.

Broader study findings: The authors also found low normalized T-cell clonal expansion in some nonresponders.

Clones were read by immunoSEQ multiplex PCR, and TCRdb kept only the in-frame ones, dropping some. The sample has under 65,000 clones, nearly 90% seen once. This receptor was obtained from an adult with an advanced solid tumor such as melanoma, head and neck, liver or kidney cancer. This specimen consisted of CD4+ or CD8+ T cells sorted from blood, obtained in a trial of the OX40 agonist ivuxolimab.

Here the CDR3 reads CASSIDRGFSPLHF. CDR3 coding DNA: TGTGCCAGTAGTATAGACAGGGGTTTCTCACCCCTCCACTTT. This chain links TRBV19 with TRBJ1-6; a possible D gene is TRBD1 (6 bases). Germline V lookup: CDR1 LNHDA, CDR2 SQIVND (reference sequence). This CDR3 spans 14 amino acids. The V end lost 0 bases, the J end lost 10 bases, and 10 bases lay between the germline ends.